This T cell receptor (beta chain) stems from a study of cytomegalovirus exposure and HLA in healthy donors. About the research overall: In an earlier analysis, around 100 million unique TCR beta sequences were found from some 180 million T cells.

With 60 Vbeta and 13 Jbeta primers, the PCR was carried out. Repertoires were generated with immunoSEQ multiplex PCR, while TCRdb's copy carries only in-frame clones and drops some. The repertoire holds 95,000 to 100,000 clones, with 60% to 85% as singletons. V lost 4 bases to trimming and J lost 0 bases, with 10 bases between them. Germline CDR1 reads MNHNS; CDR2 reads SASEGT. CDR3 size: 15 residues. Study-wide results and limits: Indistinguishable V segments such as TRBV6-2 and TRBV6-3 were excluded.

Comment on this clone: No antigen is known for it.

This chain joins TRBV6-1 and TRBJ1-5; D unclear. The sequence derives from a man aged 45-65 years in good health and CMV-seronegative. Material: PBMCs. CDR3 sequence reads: CASSGAIYSNQPQHF. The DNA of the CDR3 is TGTGCCAGCAGTGGGGCGATATATAGCAATCAGCCCCAGCATTTT.